Presented here are 9 T cell receptor beta chains from one specimen sequenced in a study of blood T cell repertoires in COVID-19. Only in-frame clones appear in the TCRdb table, and some are missing; sequencing was by immunoSEQ multiplex PCR. The profile shows a few hundred thousand clones, roughly 87% of them singletons. Sequenced material: PBMCs or T cells enriched from blood (not recorded which). Receptors originate from a woman aged 45-59 years who had recovered from COVID-19.

The rearrangement links TRBV27 to TRBJ2-3, with D possibly matching TRBD1 (6 bases). The CDR3 is 16 amino acids. The V gene's germline CDR1 is MNHEY and CDR2 SMNVEV (reference sequence). Trimming pared 5 bases from V and 2 bases from J, leaving 17 bases between. CDR3 amino acids: CASSTSGVGHTDTQYF. The CDR3 DNA sequence: TGTGCCAGCAGTACCTCAGGGGTGGGCCACACAGATACGCAGTATTTT.

This clone occurred once. This chain joins TRBV5-4 and TRBJ1-2; the match to TRBD1 covers 10 bases. This CDR3 comprises 16 residues. Germline lookup yields CDR1 SGHNT and CDR2 YYREEE (reference sequence). V was pared by 0 bases and J by 9 bases, with 11 bases of the junction left unmatched. CDR3 amino acids: CASSLGGGQGHSSYTF. CDR3 nucleotides: TGTGCCAGCAGCTTGGGGGGGGGACAGGGGCATTCGAGCTACACCTTC.

Written as DNA, the CDR3 is TGTGCCAGCAGCTTAGCAGGAGGAGCCGGGAGTGGCTACACCTTC. It is translated as CASSLAGGAGSGYTF. This chain links TRBV7-6 with TRBJ1-2; no clear D. The ends were cut back, 0 bases at V and 7 bases at J, with 15 bases in the middle. The germline V gene encodes CDR1 SGHVS and CDR2 FNYEAQ. The CDR3 sequence is 15 residues long.

The CDR3 reads CASKQGDGYTF. The DNA of the CDR3 is TGTGCCAGTAAACAGGGTGATGGCTACACCTTC. The V gene is TRBV6-5, the J gene TRBJ1-2, with a tentative D call TRBD1 (6 bases). The CDR3 sequence is 11 residues long. Per germline, CDR1 MNHEY and CDR2 SVGAGI. Trimming pared 9 bases from V and 6 bases from J, leaving 11 bases between.

This chain links TRBV4-3 with TRBJ1-1, with D tentatively TRBD1 (5 bases). V lost 0 bases and J lost 1, with 6 bases in between. This CDR3 comprises 14 residues. The V gene's germline CDR1 is LGHNA and CDR2 YSLEER. The CDR3 loop reads CASSQDRENTEAFF. CDR3 nucleotide sequence: TGCGCCAGCAGCCAAGACAGGGAGAACACTGAAGCTTTCTTT.

J is TRBJ2-1 and V is TRBV7-2, with a possible D match to TRBD2 (6 bases). The CDR3 extends over 15 amino acids. V lost 4 bases to trimming and J lost 7 bases, with 17 bases between them. Germline V gene lookup returns CDR1 SGHTA and CDR2 FQGNSA. The CDR3 region is CASSSNWDSVNEQFF. CDR3 in DNA: TGTGCCAGCAGCTCGAATTGGGACTCCGTAAATGAGCAGTTCTTC.

The sample holds a few counts of this clone. The chain is built from TRBV11-3 and TRBJ1-1; D ambiguous. This CDR3 is 14 amino acids long. Trimming removed 6 bases from V and 2 bases from J, with 13 bases in between. Germline V CDR1 and CDR2: SGHNT, YENEEA. The CDR3 loop is CASSLVTVNTEAFF. In DNA, the CDR3 is TGTGCCAGCAGTCTCGTTACGGTAAACACTGAAGCTTTCTTT.

This sequence joins TRBV7-2 and TRBJ1-2; 7 nucleotides align to TRBD1. V lost 1 base and J lost 2; bases outside the gene matches: 4. CDR3 length: 15 amino acids. Germline V CDR1 and CDR2: SGHTA, FQGNSA. The chain's CDR3 is CASSLGPGQNYGYTF. Written as DNA, the CDR3 is TGTGCCAGCAGCTTAGGACCGGGACAGAACTATGGCTACACCTTC. The full variable domain, rest sourced from reference TRBV7-2 and TRBJ1-2, is GAGVSQSPSNKVTEKGKDVELRCDPISGHTALYWYRQSLGQGLEFLIYFQGNSAPDKSGLPSDRFSAERTGGSVSTLTIQRTQQEDSAVYLCASSLGPGQNYGYTFGSGTRLTVV.

The chain uses TRBV19 and TRBJ1-6; D is unresolved. V gave up 5 bases and J gave up 6 bases, with 5 bases separating them. Germline V gene data show CDR1 as LNHDA and CDR2 as SQIVND (reference sequence). The CDR3 totals 12 residues. The CDR3 DNA is TGTGCCAGTAGTTCCGGTAATTCACCCCTCCACTTT. Its protein product is CASSSGNSPLHF. Complete variable domain (other parts from reference TRBV19 and TRBJ1-6): DGGITQSPKYLFRKEGQNVTLSCEQNLNHDAMYWYRQDPGQGLRLIYYSQIVNDFQKGDIAEGYSVSREKKESFPLTVTSAQKNPTAFYLCASSSGNSPLHFGNGTRLTVT.